This T cell receptor (beta chain) appears in the sequencing data of a study of blood T cell repertoires in COVID-19. The CDR3 length is 15 residues. The junction had 9 bases not matched to a gene; V was cut back by 6 bases and J by 4 bases. Germline values: CDR1 SEHNR, CDR2 FQNEAQ (reference sequence). In the source study's methods: Estimates of nucleated cell counts were drawn from the amplification of reference gene primers. The assay was immunoSEQ multiplex PCR, and TCRdb's table has in-frame clones only and misses some. That table furnishes V, J and clone size, whereas the DNA furnished D and trimming. The table lists over 50,000 clones, around 82% of them singletons.

This chain connects TRBV7-9 to TRBJ1-5; TRBD1 aligns across 7 bases. The TCR comes from a man aged 55 to 70 with COVID-19, enrolled during active disease. The material sequenced was peripheral blood. In nucleotides, the CDR3 is TGTGCCAGCAGTTCCGACAGGGAAGGAAATCAGCCCCAGCATTTT. This translates into CASSSDREGNQPQHF.